Listed here are 9 T cell receptor beta chains from one sample, sequenced in a study of T-cell reconstitution after alpha-beta-depleted transplantation in children. Preparation of the TCRbeta library involved a method that used unique molecular identifiers. Each CDR3 protein is one row after TCRdb ran MiXCR on the PCR reads. This table has under 50,000 distinct CDR3 sequences, around 8.8% appearing once. Sequencing was performed on PBMCs, mostly from graft donor cells, taken 60 days after TCRalphabeta/CD19-depleted stem cell transplant. The receptor source for this set is a male patient aged 2 to 10 who had a stem cell transplant for chronic granulomatous disease, so the T cells may come from the graft donor.

This clonotype was recorded a few times. The genes are TRBV20-1 and TRBJ2-3; D is ambiguous. The CDR3 consists of 15 residues. V was cut by 0 bases and J by 0 bases, with 10 bases left in between. CDR1 and CDR2 (germline): DFQATT, SNEGSKA (reference sequence). CDR3 sequence reads: CSARDPWFSTDTQYF. CDR3 sequence (DNA): TGCAGTGCTAGAGATCCCTGGTTCAGCACAGATACGCAGTATTTT.

This clonotype was recorded a few times. J is TRBJ2-3 and V is TRBV2; D may be TRBD2 (6 bases). Germline-derived CDR1 and CDR2 are SNHLY and FYNNEI. The CDR3 runs to 16 residues. The V end was cut by 4 bases, the J end by 2 bases, with 16 bases between. CDR3 sequence reads: CASSVGLATFTDTQYF. The CDR3 nucleotides read TGTGCCAGCAGTGTGGGCCTAGCGACCTTCACAGATACGCAGTATTTT. The full variable domain, rest sourced from reference TRBV2 and TRBJ2-3, is EPEVTQTPSHQVTQMGQEVILRCVPISNHLYFYWYRQILGQKVEFLVSFYNNEISEKSEIFDDQFSVERPDGSNFTLKIRSTKLEDSAMYFCASSVGLATFTDTQYFGPGTRLTVL.

This clonotype has ten or more counts. The chain joins TRBV7-2 to TRBJ2-3; 9 nucleotides line up with TRBD2. Germline V gives CDR1 SGHTA, CDR2 FQGNSA. The CDR3 consists of 15 residues. Trimming removed 3 bases from V and 4 bases from J; junction bases left unmatched: 5. The CDR3 loop reads CASSFSGSGADTQYF. The CDR3 coding sequence is TGTGCCAGCAGCTTTAGCGGGAGTGGCGCAGATACGCAGTATTTT.

This clonotype was observed at least ten times. The chain links TRBV6-1 to TRBJ2-2, with D maybe TRBD2 (6 bases). The CDR3 contains 15 residues. Trimming removed 6 bases from V and 5 bases from J, with 16 bases in between. Per germline, CDR1 MNHNS and CDR2 SASEGT. The CDR3 protein is CASRGSGGETGELFF. CDR3 nucleotide sequence: TGTGCCAGCAGGGGAAGCGGAGGGGAAACCGGGGAGCTGTTTTTT.

This clonotype came up many times. The genes are TRBV28 and TRBJ2-1, with 12 bases that match TRBD2. Germline lookup yields CDR1 MDHEN and CDR2 SYDVKM. V trimming: 6 bases; J trimming: 8 bases; junction bases outside the gene matches: 5. The CDR3 has 14 amino acids. The CDR3 DNA is TGTGCCAGCAGGCTAGCGGGAGGGCTTGATGAGCAGTTCTTC. This encodes CASRLAGGLDEQFF.

CDR3 protein: CSASSTGRESTNEKLFF. Written as DNA, the CDR3 is TGCAGTGCTAGTTCGACAGGGCGGGAGTCAACTAATGAAAAACTGTTTTTT. This rearrangement joins TRBV20-1 to TRBJ1-4, with 7 nucleotides matching TRBD1. The CDR3 loop spans 17 amino acids. Trimming removed 3 bases from V and 0 bases from J; junction bases left unmatched: 10. Germline-derived CDR1 and CDR2 are DFQATT and SNEGSKA (reference sequence).

This clonotype was picked up many times. V is TRBV27 and J is TRBJ2-1; 9 nucleotides agree with TRBD2. The V and J ends lost 8 bases and 5 bases, in that order; junction bases with no gene match: 13. This CDR3 contains 16 residues. Germline CDR1 and CDR2: MNHEY and SMNVEV (reference sequence). The CDR3 sequence: CASFPAGASGNNEQFF. The DNA for the CDR3 is TGTGCCAGCTTCCCCGCCGGGGCTAGCGGGAACAATGAGCAGTTCTTC.

There are many counts of this clonotype. The chain recombines TRBV9 with TRBJ1-2; D perhaps matches TRBD1 (5 bases). V shed 4 bases and J shed 0 bases, with 10 bases lying between them. This CDR3 has 14 amino acids. CDR1 SGDLS and CDR2 YYNGEE come from the germline V gene. The DNA for the CDR3 is TGTGCCAGCAGCCCAGGGCCCACTAACTATGGCTACACCTTC. As protein: CASSPGPTNYGYTF.

This clonotype was observed at least ten times. V usage is TRBV20-1 and J usage is TRBJ2-7; D is perhaps TRBD1 (6 bases). The V end lost 0 bases, the J end lost 0 bases, and 18 bases lay between the germline ends. The germline CDR1 and CDR2 sequences are DFQATT and SNEGSKA (reference sequence). This CDR3 has 17 amino acids. CDR3 nucleotides: TGCAGTGCTAGAGATCAAATCCGGGACACCAGCTCCTACGAGCAGTACTTC. This translates into CSARDQIRDTSSYEQYF.